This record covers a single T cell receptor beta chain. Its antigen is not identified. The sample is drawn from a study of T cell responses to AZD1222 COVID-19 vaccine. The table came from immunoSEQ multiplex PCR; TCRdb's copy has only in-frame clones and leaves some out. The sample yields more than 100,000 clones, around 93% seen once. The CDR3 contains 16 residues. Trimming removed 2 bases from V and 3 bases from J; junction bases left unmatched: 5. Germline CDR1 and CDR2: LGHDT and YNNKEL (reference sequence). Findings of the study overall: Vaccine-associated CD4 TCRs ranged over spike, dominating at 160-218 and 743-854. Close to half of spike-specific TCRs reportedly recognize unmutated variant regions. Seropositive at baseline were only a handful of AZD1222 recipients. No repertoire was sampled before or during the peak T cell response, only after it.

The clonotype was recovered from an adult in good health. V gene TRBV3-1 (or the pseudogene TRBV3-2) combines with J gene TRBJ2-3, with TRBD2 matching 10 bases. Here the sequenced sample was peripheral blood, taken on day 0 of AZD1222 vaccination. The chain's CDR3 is CASSQRAGGRTDTQYF. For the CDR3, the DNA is TGTGCCAGCAGCCAAAGAGCGGGGGGGCGTACAGATACGCAGTATTTT.